The 30 T cell receptor beta chains below all came from one sample that was sequenced in a study of T cells in Graves' hyperthyroidism and ophthalmopathy (dated by TCRdb to about 2019). Libraries were constructed by multiplex PCR. The listed sequencing device is Illumina HiSeq 2000. Amplification of TCR beta CDR3 regions was carried out from RNA transcripts. For the first round of RT-PCR on the TCR CDR3, the HTBI primer set was used together with the Qiagen OneStep RT-PCR kit. TCRdb reprocessed the public reads (quality trimming at Q25 with fastp, clone calling with MiXCR) and kept in-frame beta chains. One record per CDR3 amino acid sequence lists the most common genes and DNA. This sample gives about 580,000 distinct CDR3 sequences in total; about 14% of them show up just once. Roughly 6.2% of the sample rests with the top ten. The sample consisted of blood. The receptor set was obtained from a woman aged 25-40 years with Graves' hyperthyroidism that later progressed to Graves' ophthalmopathy.

Turning to this clonotype: One junction end does not reproduce the germline sequence, and a read error may be involved. The chain has TRBV3-1 and TRBJ1-3; D not certain. The CDR3 covers 15 residues. Germline loops: CDR1 LGHDT, CDR2 YNNKEL (reference sequence). As DNA, the CDR3 is TGTGCCAGCACCCAAATGGTTCATTCTGGAAACACCTTATATTTT. Amino acid sequence: CASTQMVHSGNTLYF.

This clonotype was picked up many times. The V call is TRBV7-3, the J call TRBJ2-3; D is uncertain. With 1 base removed from V and 2 bases from J, the gap between germline ends came to 13 bases. Germline V CDR1 and CDR2: SGHTA, FQGTGA. CDR3 length equals 16 residues. The CDR3 spells CASSLNSAGITDTQYF. Written as DNA, the CDR3 is TGTGCCAGCAGCTTAAATTCCGCAGGAATCACAGATACGCAGTATTTT.

The chain joins TRBV19 to TRBJ1-4; weak D call: TRBD1 (6 bases). This CDR3 is built from 15 residues. Trimming removed 5 bases at V and 6 bases at J, with 16 bases between. From germline, CDR1 is LNHDA and CDR2 SQIVND (reference sequence). For the CDR3, the DNA is TGTGCCAGTAGTGACTTCAGGGGCGAAGATGAAAAACTGTTTTTT. The encoded protein is CASSDFRGEDEKLFF.

Many counts were recorded for this clonotype. This chain links TRBV25-1 with TRBJ2-2; D perhaps matches TRBD1 (6 bases). The germline gives CDR1 MGHDK, CDR2 SYGVNS. Trimming pared 6 bases from V and 0 bases from J, leaving 14 bases between. The CDR3 is made up of 16 amino acids. CDR3 sequence (DNA): TGTGCCAGCAGGGAGGACAGAACCGCGAACACCGGGGAGCTGTTTTTT. Amino acid sequence: CASREDRTANTGELFF.

This clonotype was observed at least ten times. The genes are TRBV12-3 or TRBV12-4 and TRBJ2-3; 10 nucleotides align to TRBD2. Trimming cost V 5 bases and J 4 bases; bases outside gene matches: 6. The CDR3 sequence is 15 residues long. CDR3: CASSRGTSAPDTQYF. The CDR3 DNA is TGTGCCAGCAGTCGCGGGACTAGCGCCCCAGATACGCAGTATTTT.

V usage is TRBV7-2 and J usage is TRBJ2-2; the D is unclear. This CDR3 has 15 residues. V was trimmed by 4 bases and J by 0 bases, leaving 9 bases between them. The germline gives CDR1 SGHTA, CDR2 FQGNSA. CDR3: CASSSISANTGELFF. DNA of the CDR3: TGTGCCAGCAGCTCCATTTCCGCGAACACCGGGGAGCTGTTTTTT.

V usage is TRBV15 and J usage is TRBJ2-2; possible D gene TRBD1, 6 bases. This CDR3 is 13 amino acids long. The germline V and J ends were trimmed by 1 base and 12 bases, with 12 bases remaining between them. The germline gives CDR1 LNHNV, CDR2 YYDKDF (reference sequence). The chain's CDR3 is CATSRGGQGQLFF. The CDR3 coding sequence is TGTGCCACCAGCAGAGGGGGTCAGGGGCAGCTGTTTTTT. Variable domain in full (rest from reference TRBV15 and TRBJ2-2): DAMVIQNPRYQVTQFGKPVTLSCSQTLNHNVMYWYQQKSSQAPKLLFHYYDKDFNNEADTPDNFQSRRPNTSFCFLDIRSPGLGDTAMYLCATSRGGQGQLFFGEGSRLTVL.

This clonotype was picked up many times. This chain joins TRBV7-9 and TRBJ1-6, with D uncertain. The CDR3 totals 15 residues. Deletions cut 3 bases from V and 2 bases from J, with 8 bases between. CDR1 is SEHNR, CDR2 FQNEAQ, per germline (reference sequence). CDR3 in amino acids: CASSFDGTYNSPLHF. Here the CDR3 DNA reads TGTGCCAGCAGCTTTGACGGAACCTATAATTCACCCCTCCACTTT. The entire variable domain, with the rest obtained from reference TRBV7-9 and TRBJ1-6, is as follows: DTGVSQNPRHKITKRGQNVTFRCDPISEHNRLYWYRQTLGQGPEFLTYFQNEAQLEKSRLLSDRFSAERPKGSFSTLEIQRTEQGDSAMYLCASSFDGTYNSPLHFGNGTRLTVT.

This clonotype appeared many times. The chain joins TRBV20-1 to TRBJ2-1; tentative D call: TRBD2 (6 bases). This CDR3 region has 14 residues. The germline gives CDR1 DFQATT, CDR2 SNEGSKA (reference sequence). Trimming pared 7 bases from V and 2 bases from J, leaving 15 bases between. The CDR3 DNA sequence: TGCAGTGGCGCGGCGGGCGGGACCTACAATGAGCAGTTCTTC. It yields the protein CSGAAGGTYNEQFF.

In its sample, this clonotype was seen many times. This CDR3 is CAGRTGYEKLFF. The CDR3 coding sequence is TGTGCCGGCCGGACAGGGTACGAAAAACTGTTTTTT. The chain links TRBV28 to TRBJ1-4; 8 bases map to TRBD1. Trimming cost V 11 bases and J 8 bases; bases outside gene matches: 7. In germline, CDR1 is MDHEN, CDR2 SYDVKM. The CDR3 contains 12 residues.

Details on this clonotype: Here the CDR3 omits its conserved ending phenylalanine or tryptophan, so a read error is the likely source. The gene calls are TRBV6-4 and TRBJ2-3; 11 bases fit TRBD2. There are 15 residues in the CDR3. CDR1 is MRHNA, CDR2 SNTAGT, per germline. Trimming removed 6 bases from V and 2 bases from J; junction bases left unmatched: 4. This CDR3 reads CASRLGLADTDTQYL. For the CDR3, the DNA is TGTGCCAGCAGGCTGGGACTAGCGGACACAGATACGCAGTATCTT.

This clonotype appeared a few times. The gene calls are TRBV19 and TRBJ2-5, with TRBD2 identical over 7 bases. The CDR3 has 16 residues. After removal of 9 bases from V and 4 bases from J, the junction contained 17 bases not matched to a gene. The germline V gene encodes CDR1 LNHDA and CDR2 SQIVND (reference sequence). The CDR3 sequence: CASTQGIAGTVETQYF. CDR3 nucleotide sequence: TGTGCCAGCACCCAGGGTATAGCGGGCACCGTAGAGACCCAGTACTTC. Complete variable domain (other parts from reference TRBV19 and TRBJ2-5): DGGITQSPKYLFRKEGQNVTLSCEQNLNHDAMYWYRQDPGQGLRLIYYSQIVNDFQKGDIAEGYSVSREKKESFPLTVTSAQKNPTAFYLCASTQGIAGTVETQYFGPGTRLLVL.

This clonotype was observed a handful of times. The V call is TRBV9, the J call TRBJ2-1; D may be TRBD1 (6 bases). Germline V gene sequence: CDR1 SGDLS, CDR2 YYNGEE. V was clipped by 3 bases and J by 4 bases, with 26 bases between them. The CDR3 consists of 19 residues. The CDR3 region is CASSETGHLHPDRYNEQFF. For the CDR3, the DNA is TGTGCCAGCAGCGAGACGGGTCATCTGCACCCTGACAGGTACAATGAGCAGTTCTTC.

This clonotype turned up a few times. The chain recombines TRBV7-6 with TRBJ1-5; D uncertain. The CDR3 spans 15 residues. The V gene lost 6 bases and the J gene lost 6 bases, with 18 bases spanning the gap. In germline, CDR1 is SGHVS, CDR2 FNYEAQ. As DNA, the CDR3 is TGTGCCAGCAGTCCGGACCCGAGGGAGAGTCAGCCCCAGCATTTT. It is translated as CASSPDPRESQPQHF. The full variable domain, completed using reference TRBV7-6 and TRBJ1-5, is GAGVSQSPRYKVTKRGQDVALRCDPISGHVSLYWYRQALGQGPEFLTYFNYEAQQDKSGLPNDRFSAERPEGSISTLTIQRTEQRDSAMYRCASSPDPRESQPQHFGDGTRLSIL.

Ten or more counts support this clonotype. The J gene is TRBJ1-5, the V gene TRBV2, with 8 nucleotides matching TRBD1. This CDR3 is built from 14 residues. Trimming took 6 bases from V and 5 from J; bases not matched to a gene: 6. CDR1 and CDR2 (germline): SNHLY, FYNNEI. The CDR3 nucleotides read TGTGCCAGCAGCGCGGACAGGGAAGATCAGCCCCAGCATTTT. Protein product: CASSADREDQPQHF. The variable domain in full, completed from reference TRBV2 and TRBJ1-5, reads EPEVTQTPSHQVTQMGQEVILRCVPISNHLYFYWYRQILGQKVEFLVSFYNNEISEKSEIFDDQFSVERPDGSNFTLKIRSTKLEDSAMYFCASSADREDQPQHFGDGTRLSIL.

In its sample, this clonotype was seen many times. This chain connects TRBV29-1 to TRBJ2-1; 9 nucleotides line up with TRBD2. The CDR3 is 13 residues long. The V and J ends lost 4 bases and 9 bases, in that order; junction bases with no gene match: 7. Germline V gene sequence: CDR1 SQVTM, CDR2 ANQGSEA. The chain's CDR3 is CSVGDSGRSEQFF. Here the CDR3 DNA reads TGCAGCGTTGGTGACAGCGGGAGGAGTGAGCAGTTCTTC.

This clonotype was recorded at least ten times. One end of the junction is discordant with germline, which a read error may explain. The rearrangement joins TRBV6-2 or TRBV6-3 to TRBJ2-1, with 8 bases matching TRBD2. This CDR3 is built from 17 residues. Germline CDR1 reads MNHEY; CDR2 reads SVGEGT. CDR3 in DNA: TGTGCCAGCAGTTCCGGGACTAGGCTAAGGGCCTATAATGAGCAGTTCTTC. Translated, it gives CASSSGTRLRAYNEQFF.

In its sample, this clonotype was seen many times. The chain employs TRBV20-1 and TRBJ2-5; tentatively, D is TRBD2 (5 bases). CDR1 and CDR2 from the germline V gene are DFQATT and SNEGSKA (reference sequence). The CDR3 totals 13 residues. V lost 7 bases and J lost 5, with 17 bases in between. CDR3 coding DNA: TGCAGTGTCCCAGCGGCTGAAGATGAGACCCAGTACTTC. Translating it yields CSVPAAEDETQYF.

This clonotype was recorded many times. CDR3 amino acids: CATTDRIYEQYF. CDR3 nucleotides: TGTGCCACCACCGACAGGATCTACGAGCAGTACTTC. The chain uses TRBV28 and TRBJ2-7, with TRBD1 as a possible D gene (6 bases). Germline lookup yields CDR1 MDHEN and CDR2 SYDVKM. The V end was cut by 10 bases, the J end by 3 bases, with 13 bases between. The CDR3 contains 12 residues.

The sample holds many counts of this clonotype. The chain has TRBV11-2 and TRBJ2-7, with 8 positions matching TRBD2. The CDR3 consists of 16 residues. Germline values: CDR1 SGHAT, CDR2 FQNNGV. After removal of 7 bases from V and 7 bases from J, the junction contained 18 bases not matched to a gene. CDR3 in DNA: TGTGCCAGCATAGGTCGCCGAACGGGAGGGCCGGGGGAGCAGTACTTC. Translating gives CASIGRRTGGPGEQYF.

This clonotype was recorded at least ten times. CDR3: CASSLSFLWAGAPYEQYF. The CDR3 nucleotides are TGTGCCAGCAGTTTATCTTTTTTATGGGCGGGGGCCCCCTACGAGCAGTACTTC. The chain is built from TRBV28 and TRBJ2-7; D might be TRBD2 (7 bases). Trimming removed 1 base at V and 2 bases at J, with 21 bases between. Looked up from germline, CDR1 is MDHEN and CDR2 is SYDVKM. CDR3 length: 18 residues.

Only a few counts were recorded for this clonotype. In nucleotides, the CDR3 is TGTGCCACCAGTGACATGAACACCGGGGAGCTGTTTTTT. Translation: CATSDMNTGELFF. The genes are TRBV24-1 and TRBJ2-2; the D is unclear. Trimming stripped 4 bases from V and 1 base from J, with 3 bases between. The CDR3 sequence is 13 residues long. Per the germline V gene, CDR1 is KGHDR and CDR2 is SFDVKD.

The sample holds many counts of this clonotype. V is TRBV19 and J is TRBJ2-1; TRBD1 matches at 7 bases. J gave up 10 bases and V 7 bases, and 10 bases lay outside the gene matches. This CDR3 comprises 13 residues. Germline V lookup: CDR1 LNHDA, CDR2 SQIVND (reference sequence). The CDR3 spells CASKQGPRGEQFF. The CDR3 DNA follows: TGTGCCAGTAAACAGGGGCCCCGCGGGGAGCAGTTCTTC.

This clonotype has ten or more counts. The chain is built from TRBV29-1 and TRBJ2-3; 8 positions match TRBD1. Losses at the gene ends were 3 bases for V and 2 bases for J; bases not matched to a gene: 4. Germline values: CDR1 SQVTM, CDR2 ANQGSEA. The CDR3 runs to 14 residues. Here the CDR3 reads CSVEDRVNTDTQYF. CDR3 bases: TGCAGCGTTGAGGACAGGGTTAACACAGATACGCAGTATTTT.

This sequence joins TRBV20-1 and TRBJ2-4; D not resolved. V lost 0 bases and J lost 0, with 6 bases in between. In germline, CDR1 is DFQATT, CDR2 SNEGSKA (reference sequence). This CDR3 has 14 residues. The CDR3: CSARESKAKNIQYF. The DNA of the CDR3 is TGCAGTGCTAGAGAGAGTAAAGCCAAAAACATTCAGTACTTC.

In this sample, this clonotype turned up many times. The rearrangement joins TRBV20-1 to TRBJ1-4, with TRBD1 matching 10 bases. The V and J ends lost 6 bases and 6 bases, in that order; junction bases with no gene match: 4. Germline V gene data show CDR1 as DFQATT and CDR2 as SNEGSKA (reference sequence). CDR3 length: 13 residues. DNA for the CDR3: TGCAGTGCGGCCGGGACAGGGGATGAAAAACTGTTTTTT. Translation gives CSAAGTGDEKLFF.

The chain couples TRBV29-1 to TRBJ1-2; D remains ambiguous. V was cut by 3 bases and J by 6 bases, with 11 bases left in between. Germline V gene data show CDR1 as SQVTM and CDR2 as ANQGSEA. CDR3 length: 12 amino acids. CDR3 sequence: CSVEGQSHGYTF. CDR3 bases: TGCAGCGTTGAGGGCCAATCCCATGGCTACACCTTC.

This clonotype occurred many times. This chain uses TRBV5-1 with TRBJ1-1; the match to TRBD1 covers 7 bases. Unmatched junction bases numbered 14, after V lost 4 bases and J lost 5 bases. Germline assignment: CDR1 SGHRS and CDR2 YFSETQ. This CDR3 is 16 amino acids long. This chain's CDR3 is CASSPGQEGRGTEAFF. The CDR3 bases are TGCGCCAGCAGCCCTGGACAGGAGGGGAGAGGGACTGAAGCTTTCTTT.

This clonotype occurred many times. One end of the junction fails to match germline, which may point to a read error. The V gene is TRBV7-7, the J gene TRBJ2-3; TRBD2 is a possible D gene (6 bases). The CDR3 is 13 amino acids. Germline V lookup: CDR1 SSHAT, CDR2 FNYEAQ (reference sequence). CDR3 in DNA: TGTGCTAGCAGCTCGGGGGAGACAGATACGCAGTATTTT. Its translation: CASSSGETDTQYF.

Points on this clonotype: Since a much larger clone is just one base distant, this may be a read error. Because it lacks the conserved phenylalanine or tryptophan at the end, this CDR3 is likely a read error. This chain links TRBV5-8 with TRBJ2-1, with 7 bases identical to TRBD2. V trimming: 3 bases; J trimming: 4 bases; junction bases outside the gene matches: 7. CDR1 and CDR2 from the germline V gene are SGHTS and YDEGEE. The CDR3 totals 15 residues. The CDR3: CASSYGRSVYNEQFY. Here the CDR3 DNA reads TGTGCCAGCAGCTACGGGAGGTCGGTTTACAATGAGCAGTTCTAC.